This TCR beta chain was profiled in a study of PD-1 blockade in classical Hodgkin lymphoma. Findings of the study overall: Diversity similar to that of newly diagnosed patients was seen at baseline in complete responders.

V shed 0 bases and J shed 1 base, with 5 bases lying between them. This CDR3 spans 13 amino acids. Germline V gene sequence: CDR1 SGHNT, CDR2 YYREEE (reference sequence). Repertoires were generated with immunoSEQ multiplex PCR, while TCRdb's copy carries only in-frame clones and drops some. Of about 110,000 clones listed, about nine tenths were seen once; the top ten hold 15% to 20%. All patients experienced relapse after autologous stem cell transplantation, and brentuximab vedotin exposure was variable. About this clone itself: The antigen is not known.

The chain employs TRBV5-4 and TRBJ2-7; D not certain. The TCR comes from a human donor with classical Hodgkin lymphoma. The sequences come from peripheral blood mononuclear cells (PBMCs), collected before the second cycle of nivolumab. The CDR3: CASSLARSYEQYF. The CDR3 DNA reads TGTGCCAGCAGCTTGGCCCGATCCTACGAGCAGTACTTC.